What follows are 32 T cell receptor beta chains derived from one specimen sequenced in a study of T-cell reconstitution after alpha-beta-depleted transplantation in children. Molecular barcoding with unique molecular identifiers was used for the TCRbeta library. One entry per CDR3 protein, called by TCRdb with MiXCR from the PCR reads. The sample holds approximately 800,000 distinct CDR3 sequences, roughly 15% seen once. The material sequenced was PBMCs, mostly from graft donor cells, taken 360 days after TCRalphabeta/CD19-depleted stem cell transplant. Source of these receptors: a male patient younger than 18 who had a stem cell transplant for acute lymphoblastic leukemia, so the T cells may come from the graft donor.

There are a few counts of this clonotype. The chain has TRBV27 and TRBJ1-5; possibly TRBD1 for D (5 bases). Looked up from germline, CDR1 is MNHEY and CDR2 is SMNVEV (reference sequence). The CDR3 runs 13 residues. Trimming removed 5 bases from V and 4 bases from J, with 9 bases in between. The CDR3 coding sequence is TGTGCCAGCAGTCCCGGGGCAAATCAGCCCCAGCATTTT. It translates to CASSPGANQPQHF.

This clonotype was seen only once. The chain combines TRBV11-2 with TRBJ2-1; perhaps TRBD1 as D (6 bases). Germline V gene lookup returns CDR1 SGHAT and CDR2 FQNNGV. The CDR3 contains 14 residues. Trimming stripped 5 bases from V and 4 bases from J, with 12 bases between. The CDR3 DNA reads TGTGCCAGCAGCATCGGACAGAATTACAATGAGCAGTTCTTC. Translated, it gives CASSIGQNYNEQFF.

This chain joins TRBV4-2 and TRBJ2-1, with D possibly called TRBD1 or TRBD2 (5 bases each). This CDR3 spans 14 amino acids. The V end lost 4 bases, the J end lost 8 bases, and 15 bases lay between the germline ends. Germline CDR1 reads LGHNA; CDR2 reads YNFKEQ. DNA for the CDR3: TGTGCCAGCAGCCTAGGGACCCCAAAAGATGAGCAGTTCTTC. Protein: CASSLGTPKDEQFF.

The genes are TRBV7-6 and TRBJ2-4, with 12 positions matching TRBD2. The CDR3 has 19 amino acids. V lost 5 bases and J lost 1; bases outside the gene matches: 12. Germline V gives CDR1 SGHVS, CDR2 FNYEAQ. DNA of the CDR3: TGTGCCAGCAGCCCTTGGCTAGCGGGAGGGCCTTCGGCCAAAAACATTCAGTACTTC. It translates to CASSPWLAGGPSAKNIQYF.

This chain uses TRBV12-3 or TRBV12-4 with TRBJ2-7; 8 bases match TRBD1. The V segment lost 4 bases and the J segment 2 bases; nucleotides outside the gene matches: 7. CDR3 length: 15 residues. In nucleotides, the CDR3 is TGTGCCAGCAGTTCGTACAGGGGGTCCCCCTACGAGCAGTACTTC. It encodes CASSSYRGSPYEQYF.

The CDR3 nucleotides are TGCGCCAGCAGCCCTAGATACGGATCCTACGAGCAGTACTTC. Translating it yields CASSPRYGSYEQYF. The gene calls are TRBV4-1 and TRBJ2-7; D uncertain. This CDR3 comprises 14 residues. Germline V gene data show CDR1 as MGHRA and CDR2 as YSYEKL. V lost 4 bases, J lost 1 base, and 11 bases lay in between.

As DNA, the CDR3 is TGTGCCAGCAGCGCGACTAGCGGGCGGGAGACCCAGTACTTC. Encoded protein: CASSATSGRETQYF. The rearrangement uses TRBV7-7 and TRBJ2-5; 10 positions match TRBD2. There are 14 residues in the CDR3. Trimming took 5 bases from V and 5 from J; bases not matched to a gene: 5. CDR1 is SSHAT, CDR2 FNYEAQ, per germline (reference sequence).

This sequence joins TRBV7-9 and TRBJ2-7; 7 positions match TRBD1. J gave up 3 bases and V 6 bases, and 8 bases lay outside the gene matches. The V gene's germline CDR1 is SEHNR and CDR2 FQNEAQ (reference sequence). This CDR3 is built from 14 residues. The DNA for the CDR3 is TGTGCCAGCAGGTCGACAGGGCCAAGCTACGAGCAGTACTTC. The encoded protein is CASRSTGPSYEQYF.

This clonotype was counted at least ten times. The V and J genes are TRBV12-3 or TRBV12-4 and TRBJ2-2; no clear D gene. CDR3 size: 15 residues. The V end lost 4 bases, the J end lost 0 bases, and 9 bases lay between the germline ends. The DNA of the CDR3 is TGTGCCAGCAGTTGGATAGGAACGAACACCGGGGAGCTGTTTTTT. Its protein product is CASSWIGTNTGELFF.

Many counts were recorded for this clonotype. The V gene is TRBV3-1, the J gene TRBJ2-3; maybe TRBD1 (6 bases). Germline lookup yields CDR1 LGHDT and CDR2 YNNKEL (reference sequence). The CDR3 contains 16 residues. Trimming took 1 base from V and 0 from J, leaving 11 bases between them. CDR3 loop: CASSQVGQLSTDTQYF. In nucleotides, the CDR3 is TGTGCCAGCAGCCAAGTGGGACAACTCAGCACAGATACGCAGTATTTT.

V and J are TRBV5-1 and TRBJ2-1; no clear D. Germline V gene sequence: CDR1 SGHRS, CDR2 YFSETQ. The length of the CDR3 is 11 residues. Trimming cost V 3 bases and J 15 bases, with 13 bases left between them. The CDR3 here is CASSSQTSRFF. CDR3 bases: TGCGCCAGCAGCTCCCAGACGAGTCGGTTCTTC.

The chain carries TRBV4-1 and TRBJ2-7; TRBD2 matches at 12 bases. This CDR3 region has 20 residues. V was clipped by 0 bases and J by 4 bases; unmatched bases: 16. Germline CDR1 is MGHRA and CDR2 is YSYEKL. CDR3 residues: CASSQDRETSGGGSQYEQYF. CDR3 DNA: TGCGCCAGCAGCCAAGATCGTGAGACTAGCGGGGGAGGGTCTCAGTACGAGCAGTACTTC.

This clonotype was found many times. The V gene is TRBV20-1, the J gene TRBJ1-2; D is unresolved. The germline V gene encodes CDR1 DFQATT and CDR2 SNEGSKA (reference sequence). The CDR3 consists of 14 residues. Trimming took 3 bases from V and 5 from J, leaving 16 bases between them. CDR3 in DNA: TGCAGTGCTAGTTTCCGGGCAGCTTTATATGGCTACACCTTC. The encoded protein is CSASFRAALYGYTF.

This chain joins TRBV20-1 and TRBJ2-1; 7 positions match TRBD2. The CDR3 spans 17 residues. V lost 5 bases, J lost 10 bases, and 23 bases stayed unmatched. Germline V gene sequence: CDR1 DFQATT, CDR2 SNEGSKA (reference sequence). CDR3 coding DNA: TGCAGTGCTGAAGTCGTCAGGGAGGGGATGGGGTTTTCAGAGCAGTTCTTC. It is translated as CSAEVVREGMGFSEQFF.

In this sample, this clonotype turned up many times. V usage is TRBV5-1 and J usage is TRBJ2-1; a weak D match, TRBD2 (6 bases). Trimming removed 5 bases at V and 6 bases at J, with 12 bases between. CDR1 SGHRS and CDR2 YFSETQ come from the germline V gene. This CDR3 is 13 amino acids long. The CDR3 loop reads CASRATRVNEQFF. In nucleotides, the CDR3 is TGCGCCAGCAGGGCGACTAGAGTCAATGAGCAGTTCTTC.

V gene TRBV20-1 combines with J gene TRBJ2-7; D remains ambiguous. Deletions cut 2 bases from V and 0 bases from J, with 11 bases between. The CDR3 has 14 residues. CDR1 and CDR2 from the germline V gene are DFQATT and SNEGSKA (reference sequence). In DNA form, the CDR3 reads TGCAGTGCTAGAACCGGGCCGAGCTCCTACGAGCAGTACTTC. Its protein is CSARTGPSSYEQYF.

The V call is TRBV5-1, the J call TRBJ2-5; 12 bases match TRBD2. Germline-derived CDR1 and CDR2 are SGHRS and YFSETQ. The CDR3 extends over 17 amino acids. With V trimmed by 1 base and J by 1 base, 5 bases remained unmatched. The CDR3 loop reads CASSLRLAGEAQETQYF. The CDR3 nucleotides are TGCGCCAGCAGCTTGAGACTAGCGGGAGAGGCCCAAGAGACCCAGTACTTC.

This clonotype has only a few counts. The chain recombines TRBV7-6 with TRBJ2-6; D unresolved. Looked up from germline, CDR1 is SGHVS and CDR2 is FNYEAQ. Trimming cost V 5 bases and J 3 bases, with 11 bases left between them. CDR3 size: 15 residues. The chain's CDR3 is CASSPVSLGANVLTF. The CDR3 nucleotides are TGTGCCAGCAGCCCTGTCTCCCTTGGGGCCAACGTCCTGACTTTC.

This clonotype was observed a few times. The chain joins TRBV20-1 to TRBJ1-5; 7 nucleotides line up with TRBD1. V gave up 6 bases and J gave up 7 bases; unmatched junction bases: 9. The CDR3 extends over 13 amino acids. Germline V gene data show CDR1 as DFQATT and CDR2 as SNEGSKA (reference sequence). The CDR3 region has the DNA TGCAGTGCCTACCGGGACAGTCTACAGCCCCAGCATTTT. Residues: CSAYRDSLQPQHF.

The chain combines TRBV27 with TRBJ2-7; 7 bases are a match to TRBD1. Germline V gene data show CDR1 as MNHEY and CDR2 as SMNVEV (reference sequence). V lost 7 bases to trimming and J lost 2 bases; unmatched junction nucleotides: 8. The CDR3 consists of 14 residues. Here the CDR3 reads CASTMDRFAYEQYF. The CDR3 DNA reads as TGTGCCAGCACCATGGACAGGTTCGCCTACGAGCAGTACTTC.

The table lists this clonotype with a few counts. The V and J genes are TRBV5-5 and TRBJ1-6; 9 nucleotides match TRBD1. Germline CDR1 reads SGHKS; CDR2 reads YYEKEE (reference sequence). The CDR3 contains 16 residues. The V and J ends lost 0 bases and 7 bases, in that order; junction bases with no gene match: 5. CDR3 in amino acids: CASSLGHGTGNSPLHF. DNA for the CDR3: TGTGCCAGCAGCTTGGGCCACGGGACAGGGAATTCACCCCTCCACTTT. Full variable domain (rest looked up from reference TRBV5-5 and TRBJ1-6): DAGVTQSPTHLIKTRGQQVTLRCSPISGHKSVSWYQQVLGQGPQFIFQYYEKEERGRGNFPDRFSARQFPNYSSELNVNALLLGDSALYLCASSLGHGTGNSPLHFGNGTRLTVT.

This clonotype was detected many times. The V call is TRBV12-3 or TRBV12-4, the J call TRBJ2-3; the D gene could be TRBD1 or TRBD2 (5 bases each). The V and J ends lost 1 base and 2 bases respectively, with 10 bases between them. The CDR3 is 15 residues long. The CDR3 nucleotides are TGTGCCAGCAGTTTAGGAGGGACCGACACAGATACGCAGTATTTT. This codes for CASSLGGTDTDTQYF.

This chain uses TRBV7-9 with TRBJ1-4; D possibly corresponds to TRBD1 (5 bases). The CDR3 runs 15 residues. Germline V CDR1 and CDR2: SEHNR, FQNEAQ (reference sequence). V lost 4 bases and J lost 4, with 13 bases in between. The CDR3 region is CASSSTGTVNEKLFF. The CDR3 region has the DNA TGTGCCAGCAGCTCCACCGGGACGGTTAATGAAAAACTGTTTTTT.

This rearrangement joins TRBV27 to TRBJ2-7; D perhaps matches TRBD2 (5 bases). Germline CDR1 reads MNHEY; CDR2 reads SMNVEV (reference sequence). This CDR3 contains 14 residues. The V and J ends lost 7 bases and 2 bases respectively, with 15 bases between them. For the CDR3, the DNA is TGTGCCAGCAAGGAGGTTGGCACCACCTACGAGCAGTACTTC. Translating it yields CASKEVGTTYEQYF.

A few counts support this clonotype. This sequence joins TRBV7-6 and TRBJ2-7; weak D call: TRBD1 (6 bases). Trimming stripped 4 bases from V and 0 bases from J, with 16 bases between. CDR3 size: 16 residues. Germline V gene sequence: CDR1 SGHVS, CDR2 FNYEAQ. The CDR3 DNA is TGTGCCAGCAGCTCGAGTCCCGGGACAAACTCCTACGAGCAGTACTTC. The encoded protein is CASSSSPGTNSYEQYF.

The sample holds a few counts of this clonotype. The gene calls are TRBV2 and TRBJ2-7; 9 positions match TRBD1. This CDR3 has 16 amino acids. CDR1 SNHLY and CDR2 FYNNEI come from the germline V gene. J gave up 2 bases and V 2 bases, and 7 bases lay outside the gene matches. The CDR3 reads CASSERGTGWAYEQYF. CDR3 sequence (DNA): TGTGCCAGCAGTGAACGGGGGACAGGGTGGGCCTACGAGCAGTACTTC.

The V gene is TRBV4-1, the J gene TRBJ2-7; 8 positions agree with TRBD1. The CDR3 totals 14 residues. Germline CDR1 is MGHRA and CDR2 is YSYEKL. J gave up 2 bases and V 5 bases, and 5 bases lay outside the gene matches. CDR3 bases: TGCGCCAGCAGCTACCAGGGGGCCGCCTACGAGCAGTACTTC. It translates to CASSYQGAAYEQYF.

There are a few counts of this clonotype. V usage is TRBV7-9 and J usage is TRBJ2-1; D may be TRBD2 (5 bases). This CDR3 is 14 amino acids long. The germline gives CDR1 SEHNR, CDR2 FQNEAQ (reference sequence). Trimming cost V 1 base and J 8 bases, with 12 bases left between them. The chain's CDR3 is CASSLGASTYEQFF. In nucleotides, the CDR3 is TGTGCCAGCAGCTTAGGGGCTAGCACCTATGAGCAGTTCTTC.

This clonotype appeared a few times. This chain links TRBV15 with TRBJ1-1; 9 positions match TRBD1. CDR1 LNHNV and CDR2 YYDKDF come from the germline V gene (reference sequence). With 5 bases clipped from V and 2 bases from J, the junction kept 9 bases outside the gene matches. The CDR3 loop spans 16 amino acids. The CDR3 reads CATSPRQGVFNTEAFF. CDR3 bases: TGTGCCACCAGCCCACGACAGGGGGTTTTTAACACTGAAGCTTTCTTT.

This clonotype appeared many times. V and J are TRBV5-1 and TRBJ2-4, with no clear D. The V end lost 5 bases, the J end lost 0 bases, and 9 bases lay between the germline ends. This CDR3 is built from 14 residues. CDR1 is SGHRS and CDR2 is YFSETQ in the germline V gene. CDR3 loop: CASSLAEAKNIQYF. The DNA of the CDR3 is TGCGCCAGCAGTTTAGCAGAAGCCAAAAACATTCAGTACTTC. Based on the CDR3 plus reference TRBV5-1 and TRBJ2-4, the full variable domain is KAGVTQTPRYLIKTRGQQVTLSCSPISGHRSVSWYQQTPGQGLQFLFEYFSETQRNKGNFPGRFSGRQFSNSRSEMNVSTLELGDSALYLCASSLAEAKNIQYFGAGTRLSVL.

The chain couples TRBV19 to TRBJ2-1, with TRBD2 matching 8 bases. The germline V gene has CDR1 LNHDA and CDR2 SQIVND (reference sequence). V lost 0 bases, J lost 5 bases, and 6 bases stayed unmatched. CDR3 length: 16 residues. The CDR3 sequence: CASSIDKGLGDNEQFF. CDR3 DNA sequence: TGTGCCAGTAGTATAGATAAGGGACTAGGTGACAATGAGCAGTTCTTC. The variable domain in full, with the rest retrieved from reference TRBV19 and TRBJ2-1, is DGGITQSPKYLFRKEGQNVTLSCEQNLNHDAMYWYRQDPGQGLRLIYYSQIVNDFQKGDIAEGYSVSREKKESFPLTVTSAQKNPTAFYLCASSIDKGLGDNEQFFGPGTRLTVL.

A few counts support this clonotype. The rearrangement joins TRBV6-1 to TRBJ2-3; D could derive from TRBD1 or TRBD2 (5 bases each). CDR1 is MNHNS and CDR2 is SASEGT in the germline V gene. This CDR3 contains 15 residues. V was trimmed by 5 bases and J by 0 bases, leaving 12 bases between them. The CDR3 region is CASSRTGPSTDTQYF. In DNA, the CDR3 is TGTGCCAGCAGTAGGACGGGGCCTAGCACAGATACGCAGTATTTT.